One and the same sample provided the 14 T cell receptor beta chains below, sequenced in a study of blood T cell repertoires in COVID-19 (dated by TCRdb to the early 2020s). The library was produced with the immunoSEQ multiplex PCR assay. TCRdb obtained this table from immuneACCESS and retained in-frame rearrangements with V and J assigned. These tables miss some clones; where compared with another copy, unresolved V genes account for less than half of the shortfall, and the remainder is unexplained. The sample records approximately 230,000 clones, about 88% of which are singletons. Together, the top ten hold 2% to 2.5% of the sample. The sequenced material came from peripheral blood. The receptors were gathered from a woman in her forties who had recovered from COVID-19.

This chain uses TRBV15 with TRBJ1-1, with D tentatively TRBD1 (5 bases). Germline V gene lookup returns CDR1 LNHNV and CDR2 YYDKDF (reference sequence). The CDR3 is made up of 13 amino acids. With 3 bases removed from V and 10 bases from J, the gap between germline ends came to 15 bases. The CDR3 DNA follows: TGTGCCACCAGCAGTGACGGGAGGGACGGAGCTTTCTTT. Translation: CATSSDGRDGAFF.

In this sample, this clone turned up a few times. V and J are TRBV5-6 and TRBJ2-5; 11 bases match TRBD2. The CDR3 runs to 13 residues. J lost 12 bases, V lost 2 bases, and 6 bases had no gene match. CDR1 is SGHDT and CDR2 is YYEEEE in the germline V gene. The chain's CDR3 is CASSFGTSGPKYF. The CDR3 coding sequence is TGTGCCAGCAGCTTTGGGACTAGCGGACCTAAGTACTTC.

This clone was seen just once. The chain recombines TRBV28 with TRBJ1-2; D gene unclear. V lost 6 bases to trimming and J lost 8 bases, with 13 bases between them. CDR1 is MDHEN, CDR2 SYDVKM, per germline. This CDR3 region has 12 residues. The CDR3 reads CASRQPAGGYTF. The CDR3 DNA reads TGTGCCAGCAGGCAACCTGCGGGGGGCTACACCTTC.

This clone was picked up one time. The J gene is TRBJ2-4, the V gene TRBV4-1, with TRBD2 matching over 7 bases. Germline V gene lookup returns CDR1 MGHRA and CDR2 YSYEKL. The CDR3 spans 18 residues. V was pared by 1 base and J by 0 bases, with 9 bases of the junction left unmatched. The CDR3 protein is CASSQGGGESVAKNIQYF. CDR3 bases: TGCGCCAGCAGCCAAGGGGGGGGAGAATCGGTAGCCAAAAACATTCAGTACTTC.

The chain links TRBV10-3 to TRBJ2-7; D may be TRBD1 (6 bases). Trimming cost V 7 bases and J 5 bases, with 15 bases left between them. The CDR3 runs 13 residues. The germline gives CDR1 ENHRY, CDR2 SYGVKD. CDR3 loop: CAINRDAGDEQYF. The CDR3 coding sequence is TGTGCCATCAACAGGGACGCCGGGGACGAGCAGTACTTC.

The chain joins TRBV19 to TRBJ2-6; possible D gene TRBD1, 6 bases. The V and J ends lost 5 bases and 1 base respectively, with 15 bases between them. The CDR3 length is 17 residues. Germline-derived CDR1 and CDR2 are LNHDA and SQIVND (reference sequence). CDR3 nucleotides: TGTGCCAGTAGTCCCGCCCGGACAGTTTCTGGGGCCAACGTCCTGACTTTC. Its protein is CASSPARTVSGANVLTF.

The gene calls are TRBV12-3 or TRBV12-4 and TRBJ1-5; 8 bases are shared with TRBD1. This CDR3 contains 13 residues. V was clipped by 7 bases and J by 6 bases; unmatched bases: 5. The CDR3 reads CASTPDRGQPQHF. The CDR3 nucleotides are TGTGCCAGCACCCCTGACAGGGGTCAGCCCCAGCATTTT.

The chain employs TRBV11-3 and TRBJ2-5; no firm D call. The CDR3 length is 14 residues. The V end lost 1 base, the J end lost 5 bases, and 11 bases lay between the germline ends. The germline V gene has CDR1 SGHNT and CDR2 YENEEA. Here the CDR3 reads CASSLGLSVETQYF. The CDR3 region has the DNA TGTGCCAGCAGCTTAGGACTCTCGGTGGAGACCCAGTACTTC.

This chain links TRBV3-1 (or the pseudogene TRBV3-2) with TRBJ1-6; 8 bases fit TRBD1. Trimming cost V 7 bases and J 7 bases; bases outside gene matches: 6. The CDR3 runs 14 residues. Germline V gene sequence: CDR1 LGHDT, CDR2 YNNKEL (reference sequence). The CDR3 sequence: CASTLTGVNSPLHF. The CDR3 region has the DNA TGTGCCAGCACCTTGACAGGGGTCAATTCACCCCTCCACTTT.

This chain links TRBV18 with TRBJ2-7; 12 bases match TRBD2. Trimming cost V 1 base and J 2 bases; bases outside gene matches: 6. This CDR3 is 17 amino acids long. Germline values: CDR1 KGHSH, CDR2 LQKENI. CDR3 sequence: CASSPLATSGGTYEQYF. CDR3 nucleotide sequence: TGTGCCAGCTCACCACTCGCGACTAGCGGGGGAACCTACGAGCAGTACTTC.

J is TRBJ2-3 and V is TRBV12-3 or TRBV12-4; 8 nucleotides align to TRBD1. With 5 bases clipped from V and 7 bases from J, the junction kept 5 bases outside the gene matches. This CDR3 has 13 residues. CDR3 DNA: TGTGCCAGCAGTGGACAGGGATCTTATACGCAGTATTTT. Amino acids: CASSGQGSYTQYF.

This chain joins TRBV11-2 and TRBJ2-7; weak D call: TRBD2 (7 bases). The CDR3 is 15 residues long. From germline, CDR1 is SGHAT and CDR2 FQNNGV. With 1 base removed from V and 0 bases from J, the gap between germline ends came to 10 bases. CDR3 coding DNA: TGTGCCAGCAGCTTAGTGGGAGGGGGCTCCTACGAGCAGTACTTC. Protein: CASSLVGGGSYEQYF. The full variable domain, rest sourced from reference TRBV11-2 and TRBJ2-7, is EAGVAQSPRYKIIEKRQSVAFWCNPISGHATLYWYQQILGQGPKLLIQFQNNGVVDDSQLPKDRFSAERLKGVDSTLKIQPAKLEDSAVYLCASSLVGGGSYEQYFGPGTRLTVT.

In this sample, this clone turned up many times. Compared with germline, one end of the junction differs, possibly owing to a read error. V is TRBV7-7 and J is TRBJ2-7, with D perhaps TRBD2 (6 bases). The CDR3 length is 13 residues. The germline V gene has CDR1 SSHAT and CDR2 FNYEAQ (reference sequence). CDR3 residues: CASSLVGTSKQYF. As DNA, the CDR3 is TGTGCTAGCAGCTTAGTAGGGACTTCGAAGCAGTACTTC. The whole variable domain, filled in from reference TRBV7-7 and TRBJ2-7, reads GAGVSQSPRYKVTKRGQDVTLRCDPISSHATLYWYQQALGQGPEFLTYFNYEAQPDKSGLPSDRFSAERPEGSISTLTIQRTEQRDSAMYRCASSLVGTSKQYFGPGTRLTVT.

The CDR3 sequence is CASSVDRGGYEQYF. The DNA of the CDR3 is TGTGCCAGCAGCGTAGACAGGGGAGGATACGAGCAGTACTTC. V and J are TRBV9 and TRBJ2-7, with a tentative D call TRBD1 (7 bases). The CDR3 is 14 residues long. Trimming removed 0 bases at V and 4 bases at J, with 11 bases between. Germline V gives CDR1 SGDLS, CDR2 YYNGEE. The full variable domain, rest sourced from reference TRBV9 and TRBJ2-7, is DSGVTQTPKHLITATGQRVTLRCSPRSGDLSVYWYQQSLDQGLQFLIQYYNGEERAKGNILERFSAQQFPDLHSELNLSSLELGDSALYFCASSVDRGGYEQYFGPGTRLTVT.